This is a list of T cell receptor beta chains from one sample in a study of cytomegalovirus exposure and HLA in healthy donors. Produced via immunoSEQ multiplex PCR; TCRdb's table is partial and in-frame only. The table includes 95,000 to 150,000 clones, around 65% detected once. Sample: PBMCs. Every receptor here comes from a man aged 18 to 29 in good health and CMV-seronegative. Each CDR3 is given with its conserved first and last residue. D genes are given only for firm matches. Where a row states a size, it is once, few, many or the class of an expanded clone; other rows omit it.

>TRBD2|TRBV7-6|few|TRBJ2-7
TGTGCCAGCAGCTTAGGCGCGGGAGGCCCGACCTACGAGCAGTACTTC
CASSLGAGGPTYEQYF
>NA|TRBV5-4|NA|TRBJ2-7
TGTGCCAGCAGCTTGCCAGGGGCCGGATACGAGCAGTACTTC
CASSLPGAGYEQYF
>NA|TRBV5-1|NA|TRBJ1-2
TGCGCCAGCAGCTTGTGGGCAGAAAATGGCTACACCTTC
CASSLWAENGYTF
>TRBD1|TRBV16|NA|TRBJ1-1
TGTGCCAGCAGCCAACGGGTGGACAGGGCGAACACTGAAGCTTTCTTT
CASSQRVDRANTEAFF
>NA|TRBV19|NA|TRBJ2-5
TGTGCCAGTAGTATTTATGACAGGGAGACCCAGTACTTC
CASSIYDRETQYF
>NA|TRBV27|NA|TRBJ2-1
TGTGCCAGCAGTTTATCTACATCCGCCGCCCACAATGAGCAGTTCTTC
CASSLSTSAAHNEQFF
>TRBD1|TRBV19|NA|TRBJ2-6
TGTGCCAGTAGTCCCAGGGGGCGGGTTTCTGGGGCCAACGTCCTGACTTTC
CASSPRGRVSGANVLTF
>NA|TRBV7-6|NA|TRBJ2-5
TGTGCCAGCAGCCCCAAAGAGACCCAGTACTTC
CASSPKETQYF
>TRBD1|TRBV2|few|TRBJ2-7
TGTGCCAGCAGGGGGACAGAAGCTTCCTACGAGCAGTACTTC
CASRGTEASYEQYF
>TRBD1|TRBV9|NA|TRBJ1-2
TGTGCCAGCAGCAGACGGGACAGGGCAAACTATGGCTACACCTTC
CASSRRDRANYGYTF
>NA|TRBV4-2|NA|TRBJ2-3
TGTGCCAGCAGCCAAGATCGGGGGGCCGCCACAGATACGCAGTATTTT
CASSQDRGAATDTQYF
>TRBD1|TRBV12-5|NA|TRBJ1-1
TGTGCTAGTGGTCCACGCAGGGGACAGGGGGCCTTTCGCACTGAAGCTTTCTTT
CASGPRRGQGAFRTEAFF
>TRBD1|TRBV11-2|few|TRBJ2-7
TGTGCCAGCAGCTTAGATTGGACAGGACGTCGGCAGTACTTC
CASSLDWTGRRQYF
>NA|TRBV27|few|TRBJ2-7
TGTGCCAGCAGCAGAGGGTGGCAGGAGCAGTACTTC
CASSRGWQEQYF
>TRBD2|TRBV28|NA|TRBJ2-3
TGTGCCAGCAGTTTAGCGGGAGTCACTAGCACAGATACGCAGTATTTT
CASSLAGVTSTDTQYF
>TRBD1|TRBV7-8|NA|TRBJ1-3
TGTGCCAGCAGCTTCCCCCAGAAGGGGGACAGCGTAGGAAACACCATATATTTT
CASSFPQKGDSVGNTIYF
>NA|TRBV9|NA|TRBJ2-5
TGTGCCAGCAGCGTAGCTCAGGCGGGAGAGACCCAGTACTTC
CASSVAQAGETQYF
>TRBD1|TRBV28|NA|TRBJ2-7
TGTGCCACCAGAGAACTTCGGGACAGGGAGGTCGAGCAGTACTTC
CATRELRDREVEQYF
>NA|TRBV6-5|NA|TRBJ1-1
TGTGCCAGCAGTTACTCGATTACGTGGTGGGCCACTGAAGCTTTCTTT
CASSYSITWWATEAFF
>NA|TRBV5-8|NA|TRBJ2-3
TGTGCCAGCAGCTTGGGGACTTCCCAGCCCACAGATACGCAGTATTTT
CASSLGTSQPTDTQYF
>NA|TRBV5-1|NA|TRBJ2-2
TGCGCCAGCAGCTTGAAGGAGGGCGGGGAGCTGTTTTTT
CASSLKEGGELFF
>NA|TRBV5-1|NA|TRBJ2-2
TGCGCCAGCACCCTGACAGGAAAGAGCGGGGAGCTGTTTTTT
CASTLTGKSGELFF
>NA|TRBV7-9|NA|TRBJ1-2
TGTGCCAGCAGCGGGGGCTTGGGCAGCCGAGCCTCCTATGGCTACACCTTC
CASSGGLGSRASYGYTF
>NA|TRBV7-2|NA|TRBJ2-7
TGTGCCAGCAGGGCCAGCGACTACCTGACGGGTGAGCAGTACTTC
CASRASDYLTGEQYF
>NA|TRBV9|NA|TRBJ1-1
TGTGCCAGCAGCGTAGAAGGGGGGGGGCGGGCTGAAGCTTTCTTT
CASSVEGGGRAEAFF
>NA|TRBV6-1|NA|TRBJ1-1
TGTGCCAGCATTAATGGCCGTGAAGCTTTCTTT
CASINGREAFF
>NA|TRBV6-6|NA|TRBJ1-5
TGTGCCAGCAGTTACTCCGCCCGGGAGCCCCAGCATTTT
CASSYSAREPQHF
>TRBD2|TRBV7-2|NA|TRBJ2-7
TGTGCCAGCAGCTTAGAGGTAGCGGGGCTATACGAGCAGTACTTC
CASSLEVAGLYEQYF
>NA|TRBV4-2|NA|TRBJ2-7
TGTGCCAGCAGCCAAGCGACTTTGGCGTCTAGTCGGTACGAGCAGTACTTC
CASSQATLASSRYEQYF
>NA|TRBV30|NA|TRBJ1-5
TGTGCCTGGAGTGTAAGCGGTAACAATCAGCCCCAGCATTTT
CAWSVSGNNQPQHF